The 27 T cell receptor beta chains reported below all come from one sample, sequenced in a study of T-cell reconstitution after alpha-beta-depleted transplantation in children. The TCRbeta library incorporated unique molecular identifiers. Each CDR3 protein is one row after TCRdb ran MiXCR on the PCR reads. The table records hundreds of thousands of distinct CDR3 sequences, approximately 12% of them present only once. Here the sequenced sample was PBMCs, taken from the stem cell graft. The receptors here all came from a human donor who donated a stem cell graft to a child with Fanconi anemia.

This clonotype was detected only a few times. The chain recombines TRBV6-1 with TRBJ1-1; maybe TRBD1 (6 bases). This CDR3 is 16 amino acids long. V was cut by 8 bases and J by 1 base, with 20 bases left in between. CDR1 is MNHNS, CDR2 SASEGT, per germline. For the CDR3, the DNA is TGTGCCAGCCTGGAGGTTCCAGGGGCCCCGAACACTGAAGCTTTCTTT. Its protein is CASLEVPGAPNTEAFF.

The chain joins TRBV19 to TRBJ1-2, with D possibly being TRBD1 (6 bases). Germline CDR1 LNHDA, CDR2 SQIVND (reference sequence). CDR3 length: 12 amino acids. V was pared by 8 bases and J by 4 bases, with 11 bases between. CDR3 sequence reads: CASATGSYGYTF. CDR3 sequence (DNA): TGTGCCAGTGCCACAGGGTCCTATGGCTACACCTTC.

This clonotype was found many times. This chain links TRBV19 with TRBJ2-2, with 10 bases matching TRBD1. V dropped 8 bases and J dropped 7; count of bases not matched to a gene: 4. Germline CDR1 LNHDA, CDR2 SQIVND (reference sequence). The CDR3 runs 13 residues. The CDR3 DNA sequence: TGTGCCAGTGGGACAGGGGTGAACGGGGAGCTGTTTTTT. Translated: CASGTGVNGELFF.

The rearrangement links TRBV12-3 or TRBV12-4 to TRBJ1-5; D call uncertain. The CDR3 has 15 residues. V was trimmed by 5 bases and J by 0 bases, leaving 11 bases between them. As DNA, the CDR3 is TGTGCCAGCAGTCACCGGACGTATAGCAATCAGCCCCAGCATTTT. It encodes CASSHRTYSNQPQHF.

This clonotype was counted many times. This chain uses TRBV12-3 or TRBV12-4 with TRBJ2-4, with 8 nucleotides matching TRBD1. The CDR3 length is 15 residues. Trimming cost V 5 bases and J 6 bases; bases outside gene matches: 9. In nucleotides, the CDR3 is TGTGCCAGCAGTCCCCAGGGGGCGCGAGGAAACATTCAGTACTTC. It translates to CASSPQGARGNIQYF.

This clonotype was seen a handful of times. V and J are TRBV5-1 and TRBJ2-2, with 7 bases lining up with TRBD1. The CDR3 covers 16 residues. Losses at the gene ends were 1 base for V and 3 bases for J; bases not matched to a gene: 6. Germline V CDR1 and CDR2: SGHRS, YFSETQ. The CDR3 DNA reads TGCGCCAGCAGCTTGTCGCGAGGACAGGACACCGGGGAGCTGTTTTTT. It is translated as CASSLSRGQDTGELFF.

In its sample, this clonotype was seen a few times. This chain joins TRBV27 and TRBJ2-1; perhaps TRBD2 as D (7 bases). This CDR3 spans 14 amino acids. CDR1 MNHEY and CDR2 SMNVEV come from the germline V gene (reference sequence). The V end was cut by 3 bases, the J end by 6 bases, with 12 bases between. CDR3 amino acids: CASSLRGGLNEQFF. CDR3 DNA: TGTGCCAGCAGTTTGAGGGGGGGCCTCAATGAGCAGTTCTTC.

This clonotype was counted only a few times. V usage is TRBV6-2 or TRBV6-3 and J usage is TRBJ1-5; 10 bases map to TRBD1. V dropped 2 bases and J dropped 7; count of bases not matched to a gene: 5. CDR1 is MNHEY, CDR2 SVGEGT, per germline. This CDR3 has 15 residues. In DNA, the CDR3 is TGTGCCAGCAGTTACGAGGGGACAGGGGACCAGCCCCAGCATTTT. Encoded protein: CASSYEGTGDQPQHF.

This clonotype was counted between two and nine times. V gene TRBV5-1 combines with J gene TRBJ2-5; D is ambiguous. The CDR3 has 16 residues. Trimming pared 0 bases from V and 1 base from J, leaving 13 bases between. In germline, CDR1 is SGHRS, CDR2 YFSETQ. This CDR3 reads CASSLGANALQETQYF. The CDR3 DNA is TGCGCCAGCAGCTTGGGGGCGAATGCTCTCCAAGAGACCCAGTACTTC.

This clonotype was counted ten times or more. The V call is TRBV5-1, the J call TRBJ2-2; TRBD1 might be the D (5 bases). The CDR3 extends over 13 amino acids. The V end was cut by 7 bases, the J end by 4 bases, with 11 bases between. Germline loops: CDR1 SGHRS, CDR2 YFSETQ. The CDR3 DNA reads as TGCGCCAGCGAAATGGACACCACCGGGGAGCTGTTTTTT. The encoded protein is CASEMDTTGELFF. Variable domain in full (rest from reference TRBV5-1 and TRBJ2-2): KAGVTQTPRYLIKTRGQQVTLSCSPISGHRSVSWYQQTPGQGLQFLFEYFSETQRNKGNFPGRFSGRQFSNSRSEMNVSTLELGDSALYLCASEMDTTGELFFGEGSRLTVL.

This clonotype showed up many times. J is TRBJ1-1 and V is TRBV20-1; D unresolved. Germline CDR1 is DFQATT and CDR2 is SNEGSKA (reference sequence). The V end lost 6 bases, the J end lost 8 bases, and 10 bases lay between the germline ends. This CDR3 region has 10 residues. CDR3 sequence (DNA): TGCAGTGCGCGAGGCAGGGAAGCTTTCTTT. It encodes CSARGREAFF.

This clonotype was counted only a few times. This chain links TRBV5-5 with TRBJ2-5, with D unresolved. Germline CDR1 and CDR2: SGHKS and YYEKEE (reference sequence). Deletions cut 0 bases from V and 2 bases from J, with 11 bases between. The length of the CDR3 is 15 residues. The CDR3 loop is CASSLGALGQETQYF. In DNA form, the CDR3 reads TGTGCCAGCAGCTTGGGGGCCTTGGGGCAAGAGACCCAGTACTTC.

The CDR3: CASSTGQLNEQFF. CDR3 bases: TGTGCCAGCAGTACAGGACAGCTCAATGAGCAGTTCTTC. The chain is built from TRBV6-1 and TRBJ2-1; a possible D gene is TRBD1 (6 bases). Trimming took off 5 bases at V and 6 bases at J, with 11 bases between the two ends. The CDR3 consists of 13 residues. Germline V lookup: CDR1 MNHNS, CDR2 SASEGT.

In its sample, this clonotype was seen a few times. The gene calls are TRBV25-1 and TRBJ1-5, with no clear D. The CDR3 contains 15 residues. Trimming removed 2 bases at V and 4 bases at J, with 12 bases between. The germline CDR1 and CDR2 sequences are MGHDK and SYGVNS. The CDR3 spells CASSESGQTNQPQHF. The CDR3 DNA follows: TGTGCCAGCAGTGAAAGTGGTCAAACGAATCAGCCCCAGCATTTT.

This clonotype was counted ten times or more. The chain has TRBV5-1 and TRBJ1-1; D is unresolved. V was shortened by 0 bases and J by 1 base, with 10 bases between the two germline ends. Germline-derived CDR1 and CDR2 are SGHRS and YFSETQ. The CDR3 has 15 residues. DNA for the CDR3: TGCGCCAGCAGCTTGGCCGCAGGCGGGAACACTGAAGCTTTCTTT. Its translation: CASSLAAGGNTEAFF.

This clonotype was detected many times. The V gene is TRBV5-1, the J gene TRBJ2-1; D is perhaps TRBD1 or TRBD2 (5 bases each). The CDR3 sequence is 13 residues long. Per the germline V gene, CDR1 is SGHRS and CDR2 is YFSETQ. The germline V and J ends were trimmed by 1 base and 5 bases, with 7 bases remaining between them. The DNA for the CDR3 is TGCGCCAGCAGCTTGTGGGACGACAATGAGCAGTTCTTC. Protein product: CASSLWDDNEQFF.

Only a few counts were recorded for this clonotype. V usage is TRBV7-6 and J usage is TRBJ2-6; TRBD2 might be the D (6 bases). Germline V gives CDR1 SGHVS, CDR2 FNYEAQ. The CDR3 sequence is 16 residues long. V dropped 3 bases and J dropped 3 bases, with 12 bases sitting between them. The CDR3 coding sequence is TGTGCCAGCAGCTTCGCCGGAGGGAGTGGGGCCAACGTCCTGACTTTC. This sequence encodes CASSFAGGSGANVLTF. The full variable domain, its missing parts supplied by reference TRBV7-6 and TRBJ2-6, is GAGVSQSPRYKVTKRGQDVALRCDPISGHVSLYWYRQALGQGPEFLTYFNYEAQQDKSGLPNDRFSAERPEGSISTLTIQRTEQRDSAMYRCASSFAGGSGANVLTFGAGSRLTVL.

This clonotype is a singleton in its sample. The J gene is TRBJ1-1, the V gene TRBV20-1; 10 bases line up with TRBD1. Trimming cost V 5 bases and J 6 bases; bases outside gene matches: 6. The CDR3 is 13 amino acids. Germline V gives CDR1 DFQATT, CDR2 SNEGSKA (reference sequence). The CDR3 here is CSADRGRDAEAFF. CDR3 DNA: TGCAGTGCTGACAGGGGGCGTGATGCTGAAGCTTTCTTT.

At least ten counts were recorded for this clonotype. The chain has TRBV20-1 and TRBJ2-7, with 7 bases matching TRBD1. With V trimmed by 3 bases and J by 11 bases, 19 bases remained unmatched. This CDR3 spans 15 amino acids. From germline, CDR1 is DFQATT and CDR2 SNEGSKA (reference sequence). This CDR3 is CSASSPSGQSPRKYV. The CDR3 DNA follows: TGCAGTGCTAGTAGTCCCTCGGGACAGTCTCCTCGAAAGTACGTC.

This sequence joins TRBV3-1 and TRBJ1-2; D ambiguous. This CDR3 region has 15 residues. V was pared by 3 bases and J by 6 bases, with 17 bases between. Germline V lookup: CDR1 LGHDT, CDR2 YNNKEL (reference sequence). The CDR3 is CASSHASAAHNGYTF. CDR3 in DNA: TGTGCCAGCAGCCATGCCTCGGCAGCCCACAATGGCTACACCTTC.

This clonotype was observed a handful of times. V usage is TRBV6-5 and J usage is TRBJ2-7; no clear D gene. V lost 2 bases, J lost 4 bases, and 12 bases lay in between. Germline loops: CDR1 MNHEY, CDR2 SVGAGI. The CDR3 has 14 amino acids. The CDR3 bases are TGTGCCAGCAGTTACAGCTGGTCGAGTTACGAGCAGTACTTC. Its translation: CASSYSWSSYEQYF.

This clonotype was observed many times. V is TRBV12-3 or TRBV12-4 and J is TRBJ2-5, with D maybe TRBD2 (5 bases). Trimming removed 5 bases at V and 4 bases at J, with 11 bases between. This CDR3 contains 13 residues. In DNA, the CDR3 is TGTGCCAGCAGTCTACTAGTTGGAGAGACCCAGTACTTC. It codes for CASSLLVGETQYF.

In this sample, this clonotype turned up a few times. The rearrangement uses TRBV7-9 and TRBJ2-3, with TRBD2 identical over 10 bases. The CDR3 runs 15 residues. The V and J ends lost 3 bases and 4 bases, in that order; junction bases with no gene match: 4. Looked up from germline, CDR1 is SEHNR and CDR2 is FQNEAQ (reference sequence). The CDR3 region has the DNA TGTGCCAGCAGCTTCAGCGGGGGGGCTGCAGATACGCAGTATTTT. It translates to CASSFSGGAADTQYF.

V gene TRBV20-1 combines with J gene TRBJ2-1; 14 nucleotides align to TRBD2. CDR1 is DFQATT, CDR2 SNEGSKA, per germline (reference sequence). This CDR3 region has 16 residues. V lost 0 bases, J lost 7 bases, and 5 bases stayed unmatched. CDR3 bases: TGCAGTGCTAGAGACCCCGGGACTAGCGGGGGAAATGAGCAGTTCTTC. Amino acid sequence: CSARDPGTSGGNEQFF.

This sequence joins TRBV29-1 and TRBJ1-2; 7 bases agree with TRBD1. J lost 4 bases, V lost 8 bases, and 10 bases had no gene match. Germline assignment: CDR1 SQVTM and CDR2 ANQGSEA. The CDR3 length is 13 residues. The CDR3 nucleotides read TGCAGCACTAGTCAGGGACAGCCCTATGGCTACACCTTC. Translation gives CSTSQGQPYGYTF.

The rearrangement joins TRBV20-1 to TRBJ1-1, with D unclear. Per germline, CDR1 DFQATT and CDR2 SNEGSKA (reference sequence). The CDR3 consists of 15 residues. The germline V and J ends were trimmed by 4 bases and 4 bases, with 19 bases remaining between them. The CDR3 sequence is CSATQPGRLSTEAFF. CDR3 nucleotide sequence: TGCAGTGCTACGCAACCTGGGCGTTTGAGCACTGAAGCTTTCTTT.

This clonotype was seen ten or more times. The chain carries TRBV12-3 or TRBV12-4 and TRBJ1-6, with TRBD1 matching over 7 bases. After removal of 5 bases from V and 5 bases from J, the junction contained 3 bases not matched to a gene. The CDR3 is 14 amino acids. CDR3 in DNA: TGTGCCAGCAGTCTCGGACAGGATAATTCACCCCTCCACTTT. This encodes CASSLGQDNSPLHF.